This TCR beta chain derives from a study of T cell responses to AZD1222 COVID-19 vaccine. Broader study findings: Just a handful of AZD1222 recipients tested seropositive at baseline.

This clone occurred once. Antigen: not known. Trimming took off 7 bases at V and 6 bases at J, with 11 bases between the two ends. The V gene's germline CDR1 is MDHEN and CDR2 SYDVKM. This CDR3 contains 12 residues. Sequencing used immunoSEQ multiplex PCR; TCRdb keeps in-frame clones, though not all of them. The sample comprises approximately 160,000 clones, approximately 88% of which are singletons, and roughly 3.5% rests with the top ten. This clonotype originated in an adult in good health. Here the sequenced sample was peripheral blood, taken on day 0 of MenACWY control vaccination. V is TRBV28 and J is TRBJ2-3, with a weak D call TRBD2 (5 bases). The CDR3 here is CASITTGDTQYF. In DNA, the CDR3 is TGTGCCAGCATCACAACGGGGGATACGCAGTATTTT.